Here is one T cell receptor beta chain with its context. Its antigen is still unknown. The CDR3 length is 11 residues. The V end was cut by 7 bases, the J end by 3 bases, with 7 bases between. Germline V gives CDR1 MDHEN, CDR2 SYDVKM. This entry comes from a study of T cell responses to AZD1222 COVID-19 vaccine. General study findings and limits: Nearly half of spike-specific TCRs reportedly target unmutated variant regions. At baseline, just 6 or 7 AZD1222 recipients tested seropositive. At 160-218 and 743-854, vaccine-associated CD4 TCRs were dominant, and they spanned spike. Among the donors, most were white British and more were female, and clonal diversity was possibly underestimated.

The method was immunoSEQ multiplex PCR; TCRdb's version includes in-frame clones alone and lacks a portion of them. The repertoire holds approximately 140,000 clones, with more than 90% as singletons. The chain joins TRBV28 to TRBJ2-7; D is ambiguous. This sequence originates from an adult who received the AZD1222 COVID-19 vaccine. The material sequenced was peripheral blood, taken 28 days after the second AZD1222 dose. In nucleotides, the CDR3 is TGTGCCAGCACCGAGCGCTACGAGCAGTACTTC. Protein sequence: CASTERYEQYF.